This T cell receptor (beta chain) was documented in a study of T cell repertoires in ileal Crohn's disease. Study details: About half of patients got postoperative therapy: about ten thiopurines, 18 anti-TNF. Regarding the study as a whole: Active smokers at surgery had more clonal expansions than non-smokers.

The germline V gene encodes CDR1 MNHEY and CDR2 SVGAGI. This CDR3 has 11 amino acids. Trimming pared 2 bases from V and 5 bases from J, leaving 2 bases between. Each sample's TCRB immunosequencing used around 0.45 micrograms of biopsy DNA. Here immunoSEQ multiplex PCR was the method, and the copy in TCRdb shows in-frame clones only, minus some. The sample lists thousands of clones, around 86% occurring once. Concerning this clone: Its target is not known.

The sequencing input was ileal tissue. The clonotype comes from an adult with Crohn's disease. The V and J genes are TRBV6-5 and TRBJ2-3; D unresolved. CDR3 nucleotides: TGTGCCAGCAGTTACGGAGATACGCAGTATTTT. Translating gives CASSYGDTQYF.